Shown below are 10 T cell receptor beta chains from a single sample sequenced in a study of CD8+CD57+ T cells in acquired aplastic anemia. The study profiled TCR beta VDJ and CDR3 using genomic DNA as template. One entry per CDR3 protein, called by TCRdb with MiXCR from the reads. Of roughly 180,000 distinct CDR3 sequences detected, about half appear once; the ten largest clones hold under 15%. Sequenced patients had shown CD8+CD57+ cell expansion by flow cytometry. The specimen sequenced was sorted CD4+, CD8+, or CD8+CD57+ T cells (not recorded which) from PBMCs. Source of these receptors: a human donor with aplastic anemia.

This clonotype is a singleton in its sample. The V gene is TRBV19, the J gene TRBJ1-5, with 8 bases that match TRBD1. The V and J ends lost 11 bases and 6 bases, in that order; junction bases with no gene match: 12. Germline assignment: CDR1 LNHDA and CDR2 SQIVND (reference sequence). This CDR3 region has 14 residues. The CDR3 loop reads CAGTGTGPSQPQHF. CDR3 in DNA: TGTGCCGGTACCGGGACAGGTCCTAGTCAGCCCCAGCATTTT.

The genes are TRBV7-3 and TRBJ2-3, with D unresolved. V lost 4 bases and J 2 bases, leaving 7 bases between the germline ends. Germline values: CDR1 SGHTA, CDR2 FQGTGA. This CDR3 region has 13 residues. Here the CDR3 DNA reads TGTGCCAGCAGCTCCTCGCCCACAGATACGCAGTATTTT. Its translation: CASSSSPTDTQYF. The whole variable domain, remainder taken from reference TRBV7-3 and TRBJ2-3, is GAGVSQTPSNKVTEKGKYVELRCDPISGHTALYWYRQSLGQGPEFLIYFQGTGAADDSGLPNDRFFAVRPEGSVSTLKIQRTERGDSAVYLCASSSSPTDTQYFGPGTRLTVL.

In its sample, this clonotype was seen many times. This sequence joins TRBV19 and TRBJ1-4, with 10 positions matching TRBD1. The V segment lost 3 bases and the J segment 4 bases; nucleotides outside the gene matches: 5. Germline assignment: CDR1 LNHDA and CDR2 SQIVND (reference sequence). This CDR3 region has 16 residues. Written as DNA, the CDR3 is TGTGCCAGTAGTATCGGGACAGGGGCCTATAATGAAAAACTGTTTTTT. Its protein is CASSIGTGAYNEKLFF.

The chain employs TRBV2 and TRBJ1-5, with D unclear. Looked up from germline, CDR1 is SNHLY and CDR2 is FYNNEI. CDR3 length: 14 residues. V was shortened by 8 bases and J by 3 bases, with 14 bases between the two germline ends. CDR3 sequence reads: CASGPASFNQPQHF. DNA for the CDR3: TGTGCCAGCGGACCCGCCAGTTTCAATCAGCCCCAGCATTTT.

This clonotype occurred a few times. The chain recombines TRBV7-9 with TRBJ2-7; no firm D call. Germline CDR1 is SEHNR and CDR2 is FQNEAQ (reference sequence). The CDR3 covers 12 residues. V lost 5 bases and J lost 4, with 9 bases in between. CDR3 nucleotide sequence: TGTGCCAGCAGCCCGCGCGAGTACGAGCAGTACTTC. It codes for CASSPREYEQYF.

This clonotype was seen a handful of times. The gene calls are TRBV24-1 and TRBJ2-3, with D perhaps TRBD1 or TRBD2 (5 bases each). The length of the CDR3 is 15 residues. With 4 bases removed from V and 2 bases from J, the gap between germline ends came to 12 bases. Per germline, CDR1 KGHDR and CDR2 SFDVKD. CDR3 in DNA: TGTGCCACCAGTGACCCGGGACGAGACACAGATACGCAGTATTTT. Protein sequence: CATSDPGRDTDTQYF.

A few counts support this clonotype. DNA for the CDR3: TGTGCCAGTCGACTGACAGGGTTTTCGTTCGAGCAGTACTTC. It translates to CASRLTGFSFEQYF. V is TRBV19 and J is TRBJ2-7; TRBD1 matches 7 bases. J gave up 6 bases and V 8 bases, and 13 bases lay outside the gene matches. This CDR3 contains 14 residues. Per the germline V gene, CDR1 is LNHDA and CDR2 is SQIVND (reference sequence).

The V call is TRBV20-1, the J call TRBJ1-3; 11 positions match TRBD1. The CDR3 is 12 residues long. Germline-derived CDR1 and CDR2 are DFQATT and SNEGSKA (reference sequence). CDR3 residues: CSVGDRGNTIYF. CDR3 in DNA: TGCAGCGTTGGGGACAGGGGGAACACCATATATTTT.

J is TRBJ2-5 and V is TRBV19, with TRBD2 matching over 8 bases. This CDR3 has 13 amino acids. Per germline, CDR1 LNHDA and CDR2 SQIVND (reference sequence). The ends lost 6 bases at V and 4 bases at J; junction bases unmatched: 4. Here the CDR3 reads CASRSLAAETQYF. For the CDR3, the DNA is TGTGCCAGTAGGTCACTAGCGGCAGAGACCCAGTACTTC.

This clonotype was observed many times. CDR3: CASNPDRNNYGYTF. Here the CDR3 DNA reads TGTGCCAGCAACCCTGACAGGAATAACTATGGCTACACCTTC. V gene TRBV2 combines with J gene TRBJ1-2, with D tentatively TRBD1 (6 bases). Trimming removed 7 bases from V and 1 base from J, with 13 bases in between. Germline CDR1 SNHLY, CDR2 FYNNEI. The CDR3 spans 14 residues.